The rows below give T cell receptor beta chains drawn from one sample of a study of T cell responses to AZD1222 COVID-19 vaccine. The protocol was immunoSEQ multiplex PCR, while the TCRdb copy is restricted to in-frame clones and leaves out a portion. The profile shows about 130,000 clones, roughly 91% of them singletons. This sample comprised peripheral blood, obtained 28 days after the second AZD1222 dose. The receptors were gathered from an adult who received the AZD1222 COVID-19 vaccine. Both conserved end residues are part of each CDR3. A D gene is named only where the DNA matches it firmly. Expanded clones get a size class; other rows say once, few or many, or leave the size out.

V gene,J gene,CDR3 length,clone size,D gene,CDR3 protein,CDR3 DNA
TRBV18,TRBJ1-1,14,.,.,CASSPGQGFSEAFF,TGTGCCAGCTCACCGGGGCAGGGGTTTTCTGAAGCTTTCTTT
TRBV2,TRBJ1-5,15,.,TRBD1,CASSEDPGGWQPQHF,TGTGCCAGCAGTGAGGACCCAGGGGGTTGGCAGCCCCAGCATTTT
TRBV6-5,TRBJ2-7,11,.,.,CASSYFDEQYF,TGTGCCAGCAGTTATTTCGACGAGCAGTACTTC
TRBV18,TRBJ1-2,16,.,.,CASSQATGAQGSGYTF,TGTGCCAGCTCGCAAGCTACAGGCGCCCAAGGATCTGGCTACACCTTC
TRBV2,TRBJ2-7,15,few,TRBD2,CASSEDQRGLREQYF,TGTGCCAGCAGTGAAGACCAGCGGGGTTTGAGGGAGCAGTACTTC
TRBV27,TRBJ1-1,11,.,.,CASSFGLEAFF,TGTGCCAGCAGTTTTGGCCTTGAGGCTTTCTTT
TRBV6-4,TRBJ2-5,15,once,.,CASSDFLQTRETQYF,TGTGCCAGCAGTGACTTTCTCCAGACCCGAGAGACCCAGTACTTC
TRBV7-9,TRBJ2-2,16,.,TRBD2,CASNPSGRGNTGELFF,TGTGCCAGCAACCCAAGCGGGAGGGGTAACACCGGGGAGCTGTTTTTT
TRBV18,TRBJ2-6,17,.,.,CASSPRPIRSGANVLTF,TGTGCCAGCTCACCACGTCCGATAAGGTCTGGGGCCAACGTCCTGACTTTC
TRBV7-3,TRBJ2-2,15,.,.,CASSLNGGNTGELFF,TGTGCCAGCAGCTTAAATGGCGGGAACACCGGGGAGCTGTTTTTT
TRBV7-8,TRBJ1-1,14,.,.,CASSPRTLATEAFF,TGTGCCAGCAGCCCGAGGACGCTTGCCACTGAAGCTTTCTTT
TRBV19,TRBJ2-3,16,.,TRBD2,CASSPRGGSRTDTQYF,TGTGCCAGTAGTCCCCGGGGGGGATCTCGCACAGATACGCAGTATTTT
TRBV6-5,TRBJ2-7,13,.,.,CASSFSGSYEQYF,TGTGCCAGCAGTTTTAGCGGATCCTACGAGCAGTACTTC
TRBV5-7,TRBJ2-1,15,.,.,CASCQAPSSYNVQFF,TGTGCCAGCTGCCAGGCCCCCAGCTCCTACAATGTGCAGTTCTTC
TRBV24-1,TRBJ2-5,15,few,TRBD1,CATSDFYRGDETQYF,TGTGCCACCAGTGATTTCTACAGGGGCGACGAGACCCAGTACTTC
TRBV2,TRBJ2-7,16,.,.,CASSEVGAGPTHEQYF,TGTGCCAGCAGTGAAGTGGGGGCAGGACCGACCCACGAGCAGTACTTC
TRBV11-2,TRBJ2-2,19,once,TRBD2,CASSLHPPSGRVNTGELFF,TGTGCCAGCAGCTTACATCCCCCTAGCGGGAGGGTGAACACCGGGGAGCTGTTTTTT
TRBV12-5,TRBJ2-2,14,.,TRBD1,CATNYRGRTGELFF,TGTGCTACCAACTACAGGGGGCGAACCGGGGAGCTGTTTTTT
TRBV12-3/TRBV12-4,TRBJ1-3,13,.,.,CASSFSGVNTIYF,TGTGCCAGCAGTTTTTCGGGGGTTAACACCATATATTTT
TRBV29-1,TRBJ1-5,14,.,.,CSVRLPGSNQPQHF,TGCAGCGTTCGACTCCCCGGTAGCAATCAGCCCCAGCATTTT
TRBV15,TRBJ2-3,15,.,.,CATSGGHVSTDTQYF,TGTGCCACCAGCGGGGGACACGTTAGCACAGATACGCAGTATTTT
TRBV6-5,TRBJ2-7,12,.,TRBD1,CAGRTGTYEQYF,TGTGCCGGACGGACAGGGACCTACGAGCAGTACTTC
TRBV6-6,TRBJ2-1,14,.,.,CASSHRDISNEQFF,TGTGCCAGCAGCCACCGGGACATATCCAATGAGCAGTTCTTC
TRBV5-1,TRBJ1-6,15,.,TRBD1,CASRGGSSYNSPLHF,TGCGCCAGCCGAGGGGGCAGCTCCTATAATTCACCCCTCCACTTT
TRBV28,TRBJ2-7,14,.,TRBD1,CANITCRDRVEQYF,TGTGCCAACATAACCTGCAGGGACAGGGTCGAGCAGTACTTC
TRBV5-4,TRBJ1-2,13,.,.,CASSLDSWNGYTF,TGTGCCAGCAGCCTAGACAGCTGGAATGGCTACACCTTC
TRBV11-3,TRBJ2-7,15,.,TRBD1,CASSKQGAKSYEQYF,TGTGCCAGCAGCAAACAGGGGGCGAAAAGCTACGAGCAGTACTTC
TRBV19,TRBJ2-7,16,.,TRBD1,CASSKRGQASSYEQYF,TGTGCCAGTAGTAAACGGGGACAGGCGAGCTCCTACGAGCAGTACTTC
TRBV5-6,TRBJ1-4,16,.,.,CASSFTPTRVGEKLFF,TGTGCCAGCAGCTTTACGCCTACAAGGGTTGGAGAAAAACTGTTTTTT
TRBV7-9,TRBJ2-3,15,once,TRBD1,CANPPGGGGTDTQYF,TGTGCCAACCCCCCAGGGGGTGGAGGAACAGATACGCAGTATTTT
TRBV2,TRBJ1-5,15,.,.,CASSKMGVSNQPQHF,TGTGCCAGCAGCAAGATGGGGGTTAGCAATCAGCCCCAGCATTTT
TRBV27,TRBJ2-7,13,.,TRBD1,CASSFGTGFEQYF,TGTGCCAGCAGTTTCGGGACAGGGTTTGAGCAGTACTTC
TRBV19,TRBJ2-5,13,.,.,CASSPQGAETQYF,TGTGCCAGTAGTCCACAGGGTGCCGAGACCCAGTACTTC
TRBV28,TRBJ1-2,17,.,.,CASSASDGQTVTYGYTF,TGTGCCAGCAGTGCCAGCGACGGACAGACAGTAACCTATGGCTACACCTTC
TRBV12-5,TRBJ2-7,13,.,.,CASCPDSIYEQYF,TGTGCTAGTTGCCCAGATTCGATCTACGAGCAGTACTTC
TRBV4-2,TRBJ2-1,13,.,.,CASSPLRNGMVLF,TGTGCCAGCAGCCCCCTTCGTAACGGGATGGTGCTCTTC
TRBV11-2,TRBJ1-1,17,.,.,CASSLGGARIMNTEAFF,TGTGCCAGCAGCTTAGGGGGGGCCAGGATCATGAACACTGAAGCTTTCTTT
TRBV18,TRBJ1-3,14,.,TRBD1,CASSPTDRESTIYF,TGTGCCAGCTCACCTACGGACAGGGAAAGCACCATATATTTT
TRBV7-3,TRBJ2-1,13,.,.,CASSFTTYNEQFF,TGTGCCAGCAGCTTCACTACCTACAATGAGCAGTTCTTC
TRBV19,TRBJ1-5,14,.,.,CASSMILKDQPQHF,TGTGCCAGTAGTATGATACTTAAAGATCAGCCCCAGCATTTT
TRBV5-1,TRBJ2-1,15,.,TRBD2,CASSLERPSGDEQFF,TGCGCCAGCAGCTTGGAGAGGCCTAGCGGCGATGAGCAGTTCTTC
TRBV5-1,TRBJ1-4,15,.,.,CASSLSPGTNEKLFF,TGCGCCAGCAGCTTGAGCCCCGGGACTAATGAAAAACTGTTTTTT
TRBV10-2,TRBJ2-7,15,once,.,CASTPGGLISYEQYF,TGCGCCAGCACGCCCGGGGGGCTAATCTCCTACGAGCAGTACTTC
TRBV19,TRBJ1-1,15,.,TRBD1,CASSRPGTGNTEAFF,TGTGCCAGTAGCCGTCCCGGGACAGGGAACACTGAAGCTTTCTTT
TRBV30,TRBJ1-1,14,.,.,CAWSGEDWNTEAFF,TGTGCCTGGAGTGGAGAAGACTGGAACACTGAAGCTTTCTTT
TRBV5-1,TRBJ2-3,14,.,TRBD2,CASSYIAGADTQYF,TGCGCCAGCAGCTATATAGCGGGCGCAGATACGCAGTATTTT
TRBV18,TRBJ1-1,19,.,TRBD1,CASSRGGQGTTFVNTEAFF,TGTGCCAGCTCCCGAGGGGGACAGGGAACCACTTTCGTGAACACTGAAGCTTTCTTT
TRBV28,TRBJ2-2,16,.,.,CASSLRPGTNTGELFF,TGTGCCAGCAGTTTACGTCCGGGAACGAACACCGGGGAGCTGTTTTTT